One T cell receptor (beta chain) is described in this entry. The sample is drawn from a study of blood T cell repertoires in COVID-19. At the level of the study: Samples of COVID-19 (acute and convalescent) were obtained from the United States, Italy and Spain. From T cells, B-cell-depleted T cells, or PBMCs came the material, which was cDNA or gDNA.

TCRdb keeps only in-frame clones here, not all; method: immunoSEQ multiplex PCR. The table has 65,000 to 85,000 clones, 85% to 90% seen once. The origin of this receptor is a human donor in a cohort sampled during active COVID-19. The sequencing input was peripheral blood.

The CDR3 DNA follows: TGTGCCAGCAGCTTACGTCAGGGAACCCCCTACGAGCAGTACTTC. Encoded protein: CASSLRQGTPYEQYF. The chain is built from TRBV7-3 and TRBJ2-7, with a weak D call TRBD1 (5 bases). Germline V gene sequence: CDR1 SGHTA, CDR2 FQGTGA. Trimming removed 2 bases from V and 2 bases from J, with 13 bases in between. This CDR3 has 15 amino acids.